This is a list of T cell receptor beta chains from one sample in a study of read filtering for tumor transcriptome and immune sequencing. Each CDR3 protein is one row after TCRdb ran MiXCR on the reads. The sample includes about 46,000 distinct CDR3 sequences, around 21% of them seen just once. Sequencing used a population of CD138-negative cells sorted from bone marrow. The receptors come from a donor at least 40 years old with multiple myeloma. The CDR3 runs from the conserved cysteine through the conserved F or W. Fields, in order: J gene, D gene, clone size, V gene, CDR3 protein, CDR3 DNA. A D gene is named only where the DNA matches it firmly. Rows give clone size only sometimes, using once, few, many, or a class for an expanded clone.

j_call: TRBJ2-5
d_call: TRBD2
clone_size: many
v_call: TRBV10-3
cdr3_aa: CAISEMSSGSGETQYF
cdr3_nt: TGTGCCATCAGTGAGATGAGTAGCGGGAGCGGAGAGACCCAGTACTTC

j_call: TRBJ2-7
d_call: TRBD2
clone_size: few
v_call: TRBV29-1
cdr3_aa: CSVGLAGGISYEQYF
cdr3_nt: TGCAGCGTGGGACTAGCGGGAGGAATCTCCTACGAGCAGTACTTC

j_call: TRBJ2-1
d_call: TRBD1
clone_size: .
v_call: TRBV6-2/TRBV6-3
cdr3_aa: CASSEQGAEQFF
cdr3_nt: TGTGCCAGCAGTGAACAGGGGGCTGAGCAGTTCTTC

j_call: TRBJ2-1
d_call: .
clone_size: .
v_call: TRBV29-1
cdr3_aa: CSLPGPGLRNEQFF
cdr3_nt: TGCAGCCTCCCCGGGCCAGGGTTGCGTAATGAGCAGTTCTTC

j_call: TRBJ2-5
d_call: TRBD1
clone_size: many
v_call: TRBV7-8
cdr3_aa: CASSFRDRQETQYF
cdr3_nt: TGTGCCAGCAGCTTCCGGGACAGGCAAGAGACCCAGTACTTC

j_call: TRBJ1-1
d_call: .
clone_size: .
v_call: TRBV2
cdr3_aa: CASSEEVRSNTEAFF
cdr3_nt: TGTGCCAGCAGTGAAGAGGTACGGTCGAACACTGAAGCTTTCTTT

j_call: TRBJ2-5
d_call: .
clone_size: .
v_call: TRBV7-6
cdr3_aa: CASSHTGWQETQYF
cdr3_nt: TGTGCCAGCAGCCATACAGGGTGGCAAGAGACCCAGTACTTC

j_call: TRBJ2-7
d_call: TRBD2
clone_size: many
v_call: TRBV3-1
cdr3_aa: CASSQVASGTYEQYF
cdr3_nt: TGTGCCAGCAGCCAAGTTGCTAGCGGCACCTACGAGCAGTACTTC

j_call: TRBJ1-5
d_call: .
clone_size: .
v_call: TRBV7-2
cdr3_aa: CASSRDNQPQHF
cdr3_nt: TGTGCCAGCAGCAGGGACAATCAGCCCCAGCATTTT

j_call: TRBJ1-2
d_call: .
clone_size: many
v_call: TRBV12-3/TRBV12-4
cdr3_aa: CASSPGEYYYGYTF
cdr3_nt: TGTGCCAGCAGTCCAGGCGAGTACTACTATGGCTACACCTTC

j_call: TRBJ2-2
d_call: .
clone_size: many
v_call: TRBV29-1
cdr3_aa: CSVPRGPSHTGELFF
cdr3_nt: TGCAGCGTGCCTCGGGGCCCCTCGCACACCGGGGAGCTGTTTTTT

j_call: TRBJ2-5
d_call: .
clone_size: .
v_call: TRBV5-6
cdr3_aa: CASSLVELRETQYF
cdr3_nt: TGTGCCAGCAGCTTGGTCGAGCTTCGAGAGACCCAGTACTTC

j_call: TRBJ2-4
d_call: .
clone_size: .
v_call: TRBV27
cdr3_aa: CASREGRDIQYF
cdr3_nt: TGTGCCAGCAGGGAAGGGCGGGACATTCAGTACTTC

j_call: TRBJ1-4
d_call: .
clone_size: many
v_call: TRBV11-3
cdr3_aa: CASSHGDAADGATNEKLFF
cdr3_nt: TGTGCCAGCAGCCACGGTGATGCCGCAGACGGTGCAACTAATGAAAAACTGTTTTTT

j_call: TRBJ2-1
d_call: .
clone_size: many
v_call: TRBV12-3/TRBV12-4
cdr3_aa: CASSLVQADNEQFF
cdr3_nt: TGTGCCAGCAGTTTAGTGCAGGCCGACAATGAGCAGTTCTTC

j_call: TRBJ2-5
d_call: .
clone_size: many
v_call: TRBV28
cdr3_aa: CASTHLGGGQETQYF
cdr3_nt: TGTGCCAGCACTCACCTCGGAGGGGGACAAGAGACCCAGTACTTC

j_call: TRBJ2-1
d_call: TRBD2
clone_size: .
v_call: TRBV18
cdr3_aa: CASTLKRDSYNEQFF
cdr3_nt: TGTGCCAGCACTTTGAAGCGGGACTCCTACAATGAGCAGTTCTTC

j_call: TRBJ1-5
d_call: .
clone_size: many
v_call: TRBV3-1
cdr3_aa: CASSQDLGQGSQPQHF
cdr3_nt: TGTGCCAGCAGCCAAGACCTGGGGCAGGGAAGTCAGCCCCAGCATTTT

j_call: TRBJ2-7
d_call: TRBD2
clone_size: .
v_call: TRBV11-3
cdr3_aa: CASSPPGGGYEQYF
cdr3_nt: TGTGCCAGCAGCCCACCGGGGGGGGGCTACGAGCAGTACTTC

j_call: TRBJ2-3
d_call: .
clone_size: many
v_call: TRBV7-7
cdr3_aa: CASSHREPFADTQYF
cdr3_nt: TGTGCTAGCAGCCATCGGGAGCCCTTCGCAGATACGCAGTATTTT

j_call: TRBJ2-2
d_call: .
clone_size: many
v_call: TRBV24-1
cdr3_aa: CATSDFNTGELFF
cdr3_nt: TGTGCCACCAGTGATTTTAACACCGGGGAGCTGTTTTTT

j_call: TRBJ2-1
d_call: TRBD2
clone_size: many
v_call: TRBV19
cdr3_aa: CASGMTSGREQFF
cdr3_nt: TGTGCCAGTGGTATGACTAGCGGGAGAGAGCAGTTCTTC

j_call: TRBJ2-2
d_call: .
clone_size: .
v_call: TRBV12-3/TRBV12-4
cdr3_aa: CPSIGGGANTGELVF
cdr3_nt: TGTCCCAGCATAGGCGGAGGGGCGAACACCGGGGAGCTGGTTTTT

j_call: TRBJ1-3
d_call: TRBD1
clone_size: few
v_call: TRBV15
cdr3_aa: CATSRGDRASGNTIYF
cdr3_nt: TGTGCCACCAGCAGAGGGGACAGGGCCTCTGGAAACACCATATATTTT

j_call: TRBJ2-2
d_call: TRBD1
clone_size: many
v_call: TRBV29-1
cdr3_aa: CSVVGAGGPGELFF
cdr3_nt: TGCAGCGTTGTAGGGGCAGGGGGCCCCGGGGAGCTGTTTTTT

j_call: TRBJ2-3
d_call: TRBD1
clone_size: many
v_call: TRBV19
cdr3_aa: CASSIGDRADTQYF
cdr3_nt: TGTGCCAGTAGTATCGGGGACAGGGCAGATACGCAGTATTTT

j_call: TRBJ1-5
d_call: .
clone_size: .
v_call: TRBV27
cdr3_aa: CASSPLTNPGPQHF
cdr3_nt: TGTGCCAGCAGTCCCCTTACGAACCCTGGACCCCAGCATTTT

j_call: TRBJ2-7
d_call: TRBD2
clone_size: many
v_call: TRBV7-2
cdr3_aa: CASSLRPGGAAYEQYF
cdr3_nt: TGTGCCAGCAGCTTAAGACCGGGAGGAGCCGCCTACGAGCAGTACTTC

j_call: TRBJ2-1
d_call: TRBD2
clone_size: .
v_call: TRBV2
cdr3_aa: CASGSAGGNEQFF
cdr3_nt: TGTGCCAGCGGGTCAGCGGGAGGCAATGAGCAGTTCTTC

j_call: TRBJ2-7
d_call: TRBD1
clone_size: many
v_call: TRBV18
cdr3_aa: CASSPRQGTYEQYF
cdr3_nt: TGTGCCAGCTCACCCCGACAGGGGACCTACGAGCAGTACTTC

j_call: TRBJ1-1
d_call: .
clone_size: many
v_call: TRBV28
cdr3_aa: CASSTQTNTEAFF
cdr3_nt: TGTGCCAGCAGCACCCAGACGAACACTGAAGCTTTCTTT

j_call: TRBJ2-3
d_call: .
clone_size: many
v_call: TRBV20-1
cdr3_aa: CSASPDRISTDTQYF
cdr3_nt: TGCAGTGCTAGTCCGGACAGAATTAGCACAGATACGCAGTATTTT

j_call: TRBJ2-2
d_call: TRBD2
clone_size: many
v_call: TRBV4-3
cdr3_aa: CASGREVGTGELFF
cdr3_nt: TGCGCCAGCGGGCGGGAGGTCGGCACCGGGGAGCTGTTTTTT

j_call: TRBJ2-1
d_call: .
clone_size: few
v_call: TRBV9
cdr3_aa: CASSPSGGSATFNEQFF
cdr3_nt: TGTGCCAGCAGCCCAAGTGGGGGAAGCGCGACGTTCAATGAGCAGTTCTTC

j_call: TRBJ1-1
d_call: TRBD1
clone_size: .
v_call: TRBV20-1
cdr3_aa: CSPRGGNTEAFF
cdr3_nt: TGCAGTCCCAGGGGGGGGAACACTGAAGCTTTCTTT

j_call: TRBJ2-2
d_call: .
clone_size: many
v_call: TRBV30
cdr3_aa: CAWSVKPTFTGELFF
cdr3_nt: TGTGCCTGGAGTGTAAAACCAACCTTTACCGGGGAGCTGTTTTTT

j_call: TRBJ2-1
d_call: .
clone_size: many
v_call: TRBV7-2
cdr3_aa: CASSLYPSSYNEQFF
cdr3_nt: TGTGCCAGCAGCTTATACCCTAGCTCCTACAATGAGCAGTTCTTC

j_call: TRBJ1-4
d_call: TRBD1
clone_size: few
v_call: TRBV19
cdr3_aa: CASSEPDRAGSNEKLFF
cdr3_nt: TGTGCCAGTAGTGAACCAGACAGGGCCGGATCTAATGAAAAACTGTTTTTT

j_call: TRBJ2-1
d_call: .
clone_size: .
v_call: TRBV20-1
cdr3_aa: CSARELAAAYNEQSF
cdr3_nt: TGCAGTGCTAGAGAGTTGGCGGCAGCCTACAATGAGCAGTCCTTC

j_call: TRBJ2-7
d_call: TRBD1
clone_size: many
v_call: TRBV29-1
cdr3_aa: CSVASGTGSREQYF
cdr3_nt: TGCAGCGTAGCATCCGGGACAGGGTCGAGGGAGCAGTACTTC

j_call: TRBJ1-4
d_call: .
clone_size: few
v_call: TRBV20-1
cdr3_aa: CSAQGTAAATNEKPFF
cdr3_nt: TGCAGTGCCCAGGGTACAGCGGCCGCAACTAATGAAAAACCGTTTTTT

j_call: TRBJ2-1
d_call: TRBD1
clone_size: many
v_call: TRBV13
cdr3_aa: CASSNRGNNEQFF
cdr3_nt: TGTGCCAGCAGCAACAGGGGGAACAATGAGCAGTTCTTC